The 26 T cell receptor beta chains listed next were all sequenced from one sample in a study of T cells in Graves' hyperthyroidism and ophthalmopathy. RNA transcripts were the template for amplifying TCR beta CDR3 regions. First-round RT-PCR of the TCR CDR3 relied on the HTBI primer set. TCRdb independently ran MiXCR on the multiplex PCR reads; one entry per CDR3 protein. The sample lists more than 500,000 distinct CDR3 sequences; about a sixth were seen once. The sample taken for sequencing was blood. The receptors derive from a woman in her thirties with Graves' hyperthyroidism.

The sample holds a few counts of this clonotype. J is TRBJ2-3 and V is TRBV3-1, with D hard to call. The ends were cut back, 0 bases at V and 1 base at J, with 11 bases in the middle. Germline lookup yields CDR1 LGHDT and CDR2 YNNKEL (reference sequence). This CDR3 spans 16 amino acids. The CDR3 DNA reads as TGTGCCAGCAGCCAAGAGATGCCTCGGGGCACAGATACGCAGTATTTT. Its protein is CASSQEMPRGTDTQYF.

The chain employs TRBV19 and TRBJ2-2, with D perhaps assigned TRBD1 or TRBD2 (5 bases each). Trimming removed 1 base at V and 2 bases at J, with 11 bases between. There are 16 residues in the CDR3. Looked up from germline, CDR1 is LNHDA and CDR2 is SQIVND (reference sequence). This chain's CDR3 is CASSIGAGRNTGELFF. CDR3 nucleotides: TGTGCCAGTAGTATAGGGGCAGGGAGAAACACCGGGGAGCTGTTTTTT.

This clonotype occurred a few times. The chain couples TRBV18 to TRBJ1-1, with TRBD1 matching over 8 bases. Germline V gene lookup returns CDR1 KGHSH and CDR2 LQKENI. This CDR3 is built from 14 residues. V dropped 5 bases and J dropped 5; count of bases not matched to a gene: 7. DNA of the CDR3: TGTGCCAGCTCAGTTAATACAGGGGGAACTGAAGCTTTCTTT. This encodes CASSVNTGGTEAFF.

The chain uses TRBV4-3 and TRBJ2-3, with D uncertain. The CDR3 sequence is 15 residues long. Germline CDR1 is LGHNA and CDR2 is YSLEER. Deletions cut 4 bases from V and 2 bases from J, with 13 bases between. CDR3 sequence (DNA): TGCGCCAGCAGCCCGGTAGCTCTCCCCACAGATACGCAGTATTTT. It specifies CASSPVALPTDTQYF.

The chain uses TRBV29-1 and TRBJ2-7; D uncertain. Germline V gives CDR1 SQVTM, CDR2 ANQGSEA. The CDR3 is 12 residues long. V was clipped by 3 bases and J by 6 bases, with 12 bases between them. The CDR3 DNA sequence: TGCAGCGTTGAGACTCAGTCCAGCGAGCAGTACTTC. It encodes CSVETQSSEQYF.

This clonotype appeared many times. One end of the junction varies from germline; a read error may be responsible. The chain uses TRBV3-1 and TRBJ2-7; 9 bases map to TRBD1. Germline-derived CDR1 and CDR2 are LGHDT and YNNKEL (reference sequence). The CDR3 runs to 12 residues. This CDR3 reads CATGTGMYEQYF. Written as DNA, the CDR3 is TGCGCAACCGGGACAGGGATGTACGAGCAGTACTTC.

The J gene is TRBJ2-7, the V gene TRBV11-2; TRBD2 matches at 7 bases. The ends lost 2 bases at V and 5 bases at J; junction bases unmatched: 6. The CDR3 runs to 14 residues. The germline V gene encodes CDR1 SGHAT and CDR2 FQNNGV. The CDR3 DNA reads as TGTGCCAGCAGCTTAAGGCTAGCGGTGCACGAGCAGTACTTC. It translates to CASSLRLAVHEQYF.

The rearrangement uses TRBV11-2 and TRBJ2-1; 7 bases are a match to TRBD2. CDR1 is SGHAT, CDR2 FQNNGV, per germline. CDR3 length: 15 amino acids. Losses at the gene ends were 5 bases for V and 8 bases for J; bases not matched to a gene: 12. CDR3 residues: CASSPPPLALHEQFF. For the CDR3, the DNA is TGTGCCAGCAGCCCACCCCCACTAGCGCTCCATGAGCAGTTCTTC. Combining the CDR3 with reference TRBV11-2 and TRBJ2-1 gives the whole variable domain EAGVAQSPRYKIIEKRQSVAFWCNPISGHATLYWYQQILGQGPKLLIQFQNNGVVDDSQLPKDRFSAERLKGVDSTLKIQPAKLEDSAVYLCASSPPPLALHEQFFGPGTRLTVL.

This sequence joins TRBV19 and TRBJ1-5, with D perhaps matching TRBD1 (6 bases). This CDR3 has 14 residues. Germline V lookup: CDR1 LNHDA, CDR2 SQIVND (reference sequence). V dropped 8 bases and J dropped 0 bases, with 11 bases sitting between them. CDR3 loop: CASPDRNSNQPQHF. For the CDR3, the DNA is TGTGCCAGTCCCGACAGGAATAGCAATCAGCCCCAGCATTTT. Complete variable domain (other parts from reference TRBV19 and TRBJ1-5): DGGITQSPKYLFRKEGQNVTLSCEQNLNHDAMYWYRQDPGQGLRLIYYSQIVNDFQKGDIAEGYSVSREKKESFPLTVTSAQKNPTAFYLCASPDRNSNQPQHFGDGTRLSIL.

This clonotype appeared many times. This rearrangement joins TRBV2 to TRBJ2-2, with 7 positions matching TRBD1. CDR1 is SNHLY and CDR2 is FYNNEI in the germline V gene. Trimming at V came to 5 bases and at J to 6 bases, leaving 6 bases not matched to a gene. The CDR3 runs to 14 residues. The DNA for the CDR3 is TGTGCCAGCAGTTATACGACAGGGCCCGGGGAGCTGTTTTTT. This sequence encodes CASSYTTGPGELFF.

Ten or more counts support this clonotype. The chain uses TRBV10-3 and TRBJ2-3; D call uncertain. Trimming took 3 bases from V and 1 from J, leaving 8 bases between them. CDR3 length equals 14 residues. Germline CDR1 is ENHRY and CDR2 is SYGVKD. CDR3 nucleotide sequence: TGTGCCATCAGTGAACTTAAGGGCACAGATACGCAGTATTTT. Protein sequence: CAISELKGTDTQYF.

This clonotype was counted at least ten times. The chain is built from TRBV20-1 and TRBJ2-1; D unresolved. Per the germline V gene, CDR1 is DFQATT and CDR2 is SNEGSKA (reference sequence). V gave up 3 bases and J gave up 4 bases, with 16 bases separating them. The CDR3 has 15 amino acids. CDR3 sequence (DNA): TGCAGTGCTAGTTTGACGGTTGAATCTTACAATGAGCAGTTCTTC. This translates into CSASLTVESYNEQFF.

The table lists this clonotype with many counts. The DNA of the CDR3 is TGTGCCAGCAGTTTACGTTGGGACTGGGCCTCAAGCGGGGAGCTGTTTTTT. This sequence encodes CASSLRWDWASSGELFF. This chain links TRBV12-3 or TRBV12-4 with TRBJ2-2, with D perhaps matching TRBD2 (6 bases). The CDR3 is made up of 17 amino acids. V lost 2 bases and J lost 7, with 20 bases in between.

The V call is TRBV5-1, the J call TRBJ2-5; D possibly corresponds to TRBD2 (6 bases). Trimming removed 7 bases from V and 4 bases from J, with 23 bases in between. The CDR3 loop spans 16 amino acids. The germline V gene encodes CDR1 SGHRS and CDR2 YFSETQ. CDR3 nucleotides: TGCGCCAGCGGACCTAGCGATCCGGGAGCAGGAGAGACCCAGTACTTC. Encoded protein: CASGPSDPGAGETQYF. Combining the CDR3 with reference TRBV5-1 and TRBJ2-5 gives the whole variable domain KAGVTQTPRYLIKTRGQQVTLSCSPISGHRSVSWYQQTPGQGLQFLFEYFSETQRNKGNFPGRFSGRQFSNSRSEMNVSTLELGDSALYLCASGPSDPGAGETQYFGPGTRLLVL.

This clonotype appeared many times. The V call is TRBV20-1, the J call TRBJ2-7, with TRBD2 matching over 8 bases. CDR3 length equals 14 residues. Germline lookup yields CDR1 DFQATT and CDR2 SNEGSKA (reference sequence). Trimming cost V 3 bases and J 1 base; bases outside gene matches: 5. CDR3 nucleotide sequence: TGCAGTGCTAGCAGCGGGAGTCGATCCTACGAGCAGTACTTC. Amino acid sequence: CSASSGSRSYEQYF.

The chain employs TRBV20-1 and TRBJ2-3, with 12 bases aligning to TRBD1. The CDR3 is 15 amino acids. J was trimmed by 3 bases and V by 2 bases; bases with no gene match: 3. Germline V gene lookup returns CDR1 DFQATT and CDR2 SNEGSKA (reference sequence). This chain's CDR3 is CSARKGQGATDTQYF. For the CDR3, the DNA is TGCAGTGCTAGAAAGGGACAGGGGGCAACAGATACGCAGTATTTT.

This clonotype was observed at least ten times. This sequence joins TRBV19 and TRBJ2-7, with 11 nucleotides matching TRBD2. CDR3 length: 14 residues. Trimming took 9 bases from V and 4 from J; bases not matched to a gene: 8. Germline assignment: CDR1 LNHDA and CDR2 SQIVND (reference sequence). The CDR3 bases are TGTGCCAGCAGTGTGCTAGCGGGAGGTTACGAGCAGTACTTC. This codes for CASSVLAGGYEQYF.

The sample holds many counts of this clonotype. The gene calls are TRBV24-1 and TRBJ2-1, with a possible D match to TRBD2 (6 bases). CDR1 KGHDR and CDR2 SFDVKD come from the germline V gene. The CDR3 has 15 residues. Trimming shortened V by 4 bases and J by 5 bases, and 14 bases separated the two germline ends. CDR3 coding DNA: TGTGCCACCAGTGACCCCGGGACTGACCACAATGAGCAGTTCTTC. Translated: CATSDPGTDHNEQFF.

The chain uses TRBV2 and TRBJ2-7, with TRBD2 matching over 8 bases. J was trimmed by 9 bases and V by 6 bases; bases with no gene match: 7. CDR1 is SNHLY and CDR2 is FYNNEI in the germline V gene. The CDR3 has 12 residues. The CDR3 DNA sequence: TGTGCCAGCAGGGAGACTAGCGTCGGGCAGTACTTC. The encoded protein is CASRETSVGQYF.

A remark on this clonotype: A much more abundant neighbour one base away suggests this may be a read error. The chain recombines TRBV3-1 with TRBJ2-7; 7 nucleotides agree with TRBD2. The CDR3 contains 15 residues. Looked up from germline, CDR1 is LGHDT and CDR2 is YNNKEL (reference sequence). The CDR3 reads CTSRPSTGLHYEQYF. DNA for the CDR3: TGTACCAGCAGACCCTCGACGGGACTACACTACGAGCAGTACTTC.

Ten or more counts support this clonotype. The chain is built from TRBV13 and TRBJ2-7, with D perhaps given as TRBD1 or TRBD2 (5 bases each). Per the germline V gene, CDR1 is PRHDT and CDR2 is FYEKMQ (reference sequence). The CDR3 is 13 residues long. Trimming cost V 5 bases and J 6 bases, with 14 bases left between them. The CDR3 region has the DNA TGTGCCAGCAGCATCGGGGCCGCCCGCGAGCAGTACTTC. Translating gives CASSIGAAREQYF.

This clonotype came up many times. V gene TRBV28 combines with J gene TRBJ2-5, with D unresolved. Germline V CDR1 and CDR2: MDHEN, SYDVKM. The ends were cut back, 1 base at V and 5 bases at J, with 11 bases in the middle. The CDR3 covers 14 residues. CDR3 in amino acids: CASSLYNGGETQYF. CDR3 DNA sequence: TGTGCCAGCAGTTTATATAACGGTGGGGAGACCCAGTACTTC. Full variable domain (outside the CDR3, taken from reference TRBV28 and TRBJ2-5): DVKVTQSSRYLVKRTGEKVFLECVQDMDHENMFWYRQDPGLGLRLIYFSYDVKMKEKGDIPEGYSVSREKKERFSLILESASTNQTSMYLCASSLYNGGETQYFGPGTRLLVL.

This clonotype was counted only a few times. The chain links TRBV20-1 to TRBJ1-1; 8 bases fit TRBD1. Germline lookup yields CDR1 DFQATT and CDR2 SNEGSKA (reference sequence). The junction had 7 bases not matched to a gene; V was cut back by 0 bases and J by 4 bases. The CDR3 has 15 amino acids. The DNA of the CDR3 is TGCAGTGCTAGAGATAGGAGCACAGGGGGCACTGAAGCTTTCTTT. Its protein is CSARDRSTGGTEAFF.

CDR3 sequence reads: CASSQVRGGIYEQYF. The CDR3 DNA sequence: TGCGCCAGCAGCCAAGTACGGGGTGGAATCTACGAGCAGTACTTC. The chain combines TRBV4-3 with TRBJ2-7; D perhaps matches TRBD2 (5 bases). Germline lookup yields CDR1 LGHNA and CDR2 YSLEER. V dropped 1 base and J dropped 3 bases, with 13 bases sitting between them. This CDR3 contains 15 residues.

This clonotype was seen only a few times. The CDR3 DNA follows: TGTGCCAGCAGCCAAGATCTGGGGAGCGAAGAGACCCAGTACTTC. This gives the protein CASSQDLGSEETQYF. V is TRBV4-2 and J is TRBJ2-5; maybe TRBD2 (5 bases). The CDR3 length is 15 residues. V shed 0 bases and J shed 3 bases, with 11 bases lying between them. The germline gives CDR1 LGHNA, CDR2 YNFKEQ.

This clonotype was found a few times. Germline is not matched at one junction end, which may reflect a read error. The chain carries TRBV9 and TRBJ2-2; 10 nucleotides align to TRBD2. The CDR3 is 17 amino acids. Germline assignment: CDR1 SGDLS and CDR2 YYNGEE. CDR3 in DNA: TGTGCCAGCAGTGTAGGGGCGTCCCTAGCGGGAGCCGGGGAGCTGTTTTTT. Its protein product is CASSVGASLAGAGELFF.